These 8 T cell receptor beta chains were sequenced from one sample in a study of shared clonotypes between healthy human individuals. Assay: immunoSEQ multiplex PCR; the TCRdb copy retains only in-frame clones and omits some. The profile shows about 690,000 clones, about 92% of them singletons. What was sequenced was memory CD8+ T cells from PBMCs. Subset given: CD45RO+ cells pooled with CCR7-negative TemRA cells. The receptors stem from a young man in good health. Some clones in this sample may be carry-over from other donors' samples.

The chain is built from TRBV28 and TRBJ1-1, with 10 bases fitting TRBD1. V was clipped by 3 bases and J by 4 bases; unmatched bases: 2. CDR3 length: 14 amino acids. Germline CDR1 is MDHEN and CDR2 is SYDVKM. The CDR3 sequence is CASSFGQGGTEAFF. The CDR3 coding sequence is TGTGCCAGCAGTTTCGGACAGGGGGGCACTGAAGCTTTCTTT.

The CDR3 region is CASSDQATGGYTEAFF. The CDR3 DNA reads as TGTGCCAGCAGCGATCAAGCCACAGGGGGCTACACTGAAGCTTTCTTT. The chain recombines TRBV7-2 with TRBJ1-1; 9 nucleotides match TRBD1. The germline gives CDR1 SGHTA, CDR2 FQGNSA. The CDR3 spans 16 residues. The trim removed 5 bases at V and 3 bases at J, leaving 10 bases unmatched.

The CDR3: CASSVNLDRAYGYTF. The CDR3 DNA is TGTGCCAGCAGCGTAAACCTAGACAGGGCCTATGGCTACACCTTC. The J gene is TRBJ1-2, the V gene TRBV9, with 7 bases matching TRBD1. V gave up 1 base and J gave up 4 bases; unmatched junction bases: 7. This CDR3 region has 15 residues. Germline assignment: CDR1 SGDLS and CDR2 YYNGEE.

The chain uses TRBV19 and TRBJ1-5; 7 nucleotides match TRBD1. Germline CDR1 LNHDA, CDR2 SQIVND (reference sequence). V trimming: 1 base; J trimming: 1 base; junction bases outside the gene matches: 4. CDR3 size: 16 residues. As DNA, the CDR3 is TGTGCCAGTAGTATAGCAGGGACAGAAAGCAATCAGCCCCAGCATTTT. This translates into CASSIAGTESNQPQHF. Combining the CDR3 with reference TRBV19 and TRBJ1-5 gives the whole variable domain DGGITQSPKYLFRKEGQNVTLSCEQNLNHDAMYWYRQDPGQGLRLIYYSQIVNDFQKGDIAEGYSVSREKKESFPLTVTSAQKNPTAFYLCASSIAGTESNQPQHFGDGTRLSIL.

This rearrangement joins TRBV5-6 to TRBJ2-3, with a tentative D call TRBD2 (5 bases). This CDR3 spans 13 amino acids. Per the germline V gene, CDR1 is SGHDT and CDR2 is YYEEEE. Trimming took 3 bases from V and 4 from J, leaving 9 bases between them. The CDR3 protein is CASSSGIPDTQYF. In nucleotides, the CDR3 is TGTGCCAGCAGCTCCGGGATTCCAGATACGCAGTATTTT.

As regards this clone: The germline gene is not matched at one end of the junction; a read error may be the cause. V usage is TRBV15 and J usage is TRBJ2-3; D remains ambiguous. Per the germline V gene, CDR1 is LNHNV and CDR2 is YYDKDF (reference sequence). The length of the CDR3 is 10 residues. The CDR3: CATSRDTQYF. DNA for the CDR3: TGTGCCACCAGCAGAGATACGCAGTATTTT.

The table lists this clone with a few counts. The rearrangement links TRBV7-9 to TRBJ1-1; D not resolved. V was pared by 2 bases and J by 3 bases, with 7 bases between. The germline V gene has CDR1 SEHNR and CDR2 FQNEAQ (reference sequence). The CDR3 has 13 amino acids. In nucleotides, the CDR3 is TGTGCCAGCAGCTTAAGGCGGGACACTGAAGCTTTCTTT. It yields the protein CASSLRRDTEAFF.

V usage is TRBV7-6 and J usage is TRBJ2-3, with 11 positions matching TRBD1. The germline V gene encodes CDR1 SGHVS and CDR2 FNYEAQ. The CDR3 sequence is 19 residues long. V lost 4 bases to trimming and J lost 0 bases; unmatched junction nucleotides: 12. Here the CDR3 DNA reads TGTGCCAGCAGCTCTGGCTGGACAGGGGGCTTCACTAGCACAGATACGCAGTATTTT. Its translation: CASSSGWTGGFTSTDTQYF.